What follows describes a single T cell receptor beta chain. The target of this receptor is not known. No base quality information exists; no much larger clone differs at one position. Patients with autoimmune disease history or receiving systemic immunosuppression were excluded from the trial. Peripheral blood for TCR sequencing was collected from all dose cohorts at baseline, on cycle 4 day 1, and on cycle 7 day 1. Samples were obtained from an open-label, multicenter, first-in-human phase I dose-escalation trial of ivuxolimab. The trial enrolled adults with locally advanced or metastatic head and neck squamous cell, hepatocellular, melanoma or renal cell carcinoma. Before TCR sequencing, CD4+ and CD8+ T cells were separately sorted from peripheral blood. Here V drops 4 bases and J drops 4 bases, and the junction holds 7 bases not matched to any gene. The CDR3 starts with the cysteine, ends with the phenylalanine, and has 15 residues. Solely the CDR3 DNA is kept, with 45 bases framed from the first base. Taken from the germline V gene, the CDR1 and CDR2 loops are SGHDT and YYEEEE.

The sample originates from a study of OX40 agonist ivuxolimab in advanced cancers. Regarding the research as a whole: Ivuxolimab, which targeted the costimulatory receptor OX40 (CD134), was an agonistic, fully human IgG2 monoclonal antibody. Intravenous ivuxolimab was administered to patients every 2 weeks at six dose levels: 0.01, 0.1, 0.3, 1.5, 3 and 10 mg/kg. Of the roughly 51 patients in dose escalation, 19 had hepatocellular carcinoma, some 15 had melanoma, 9 had renal cell carcinoma and 9 had head and neck cancer. The dose-escalation cohort was about 83% male with a mean age of approximately 60 years, ranging from roughly 20 to 80. Patients were allowed to have had prior anti-PD-1, anti-PD-L1 or anti-CTLA-4 therapy, and less than 45% of the dose-escalation patients had previously received checkpoint inhibitors. Partial responses were achieved by three dose-escalation patients, of whom one had hepatocellular carcinoma and two had cutaneous melanoma. The point of sequencing TCRbeta in the periphery was to test whether ivuxolimab changed TCR sequence diversity and drove clonal T-cell expansion. The paper describes the monotherapy dose-escalation part (N of about 54 patients) of the phase I trial of ivuxolimab.

What the authors observed across the whole study: Low levels of normalized T-cell clonal expansion were also seen in some nonresponding patients. At doses of 0.1 to 3.0 mg/kg, clonal expansion of both CD4+ and CD8+ blood T cells was observed from baseline to week 6. After ivuxolimab, expanded clones were on average more numerous among CD8+ T cells than among CD4+ T cells. Which antigens the clonally expanded peripheral T cells were specific for was not determined. In partial responders in the 0.1-3.0 mg/kg groups, normalized peripheral clonal expansion was found to be among the lowest, especially among CD8+ T cells.

Genomic DNA was extracted from sorted cells for sequencing of the TCRbeta CDR3 region. The immunoSEQ Assay was used to sequence the TCRbeta CDR3 regions. TCRdb provides this immuneACCESS table in a form limited to in-frame rearrangements. Some clones are lacking; in checked studies, under half of them reflect an unresolved V gene, and why the rest are absent is not known. The sample includes tens of thousands of clones, with almost 90% observed a single time. The ten largest account for about 7% of the sample. Sequenced here: CD4+ or CD8+ T cells sorted from blood, sampled in a trial of the OX40 agonist ivuxolimab. This TCR was recovered from an adult with an advanced solid tumor such as melanoma, head and neck, liver or kidney cancer. The receptor chain draws on TRBV5-6 and TRBJ1-3, and TRBD1 aligns with 8 junction nucleotides. The DNA reads TGTGCCAGCAGCCTACGGACAGGGCTGGGAAACACCATATATTTT. Its translation is CASSLRTGLGNTIYF.